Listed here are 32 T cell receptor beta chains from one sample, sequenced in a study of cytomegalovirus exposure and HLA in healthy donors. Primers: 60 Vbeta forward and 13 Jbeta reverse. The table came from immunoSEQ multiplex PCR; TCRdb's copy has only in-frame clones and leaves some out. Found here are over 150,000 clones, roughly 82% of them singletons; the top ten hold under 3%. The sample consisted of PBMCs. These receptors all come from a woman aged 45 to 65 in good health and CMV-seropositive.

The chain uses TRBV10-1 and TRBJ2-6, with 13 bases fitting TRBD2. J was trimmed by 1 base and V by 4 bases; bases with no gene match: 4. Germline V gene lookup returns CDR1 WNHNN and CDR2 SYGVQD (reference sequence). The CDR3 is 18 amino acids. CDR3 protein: CASSVLAGGPSGANVLTF. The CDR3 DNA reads TGCGCCAGCAGTGTACTAGCGGGGGGGCCTTCTGGGGCCAACGTCCTGACTTTC.

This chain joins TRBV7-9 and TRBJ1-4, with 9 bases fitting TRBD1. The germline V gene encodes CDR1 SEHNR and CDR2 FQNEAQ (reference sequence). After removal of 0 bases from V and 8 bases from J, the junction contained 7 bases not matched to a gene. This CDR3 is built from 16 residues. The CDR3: CASSLAGTGYGEKLFF. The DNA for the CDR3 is TGTGCCAGCAGCTTAGCCGGGACAGGGTATGGGGAAAAACTGTTTTTT.

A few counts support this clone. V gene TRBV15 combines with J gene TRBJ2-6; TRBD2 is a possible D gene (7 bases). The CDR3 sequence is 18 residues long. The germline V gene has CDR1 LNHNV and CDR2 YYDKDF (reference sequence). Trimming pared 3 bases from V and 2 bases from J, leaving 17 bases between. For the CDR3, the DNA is TGTGCCACCAGCAGCGCCTTGGGGGGGCTTCCTGGGGCCAACGTCCTGACTTTC. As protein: CATSSALGGLPGANVLTF.

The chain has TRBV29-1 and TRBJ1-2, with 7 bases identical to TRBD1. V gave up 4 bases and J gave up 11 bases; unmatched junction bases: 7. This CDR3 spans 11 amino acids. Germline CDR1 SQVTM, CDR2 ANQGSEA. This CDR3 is CSVAQGLRYTF. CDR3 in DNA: TGCAGCGTTGCACAGGGGTTAAGATACACCTTC.

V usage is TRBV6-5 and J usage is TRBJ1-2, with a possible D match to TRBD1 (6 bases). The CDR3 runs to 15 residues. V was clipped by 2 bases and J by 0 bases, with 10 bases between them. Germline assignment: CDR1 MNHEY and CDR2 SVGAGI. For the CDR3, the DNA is TGTGCCAGCAGTTACGGGGGCGATACTAACTATGGCTACACCTTC. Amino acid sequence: CASSYGGDTNYGYTF.

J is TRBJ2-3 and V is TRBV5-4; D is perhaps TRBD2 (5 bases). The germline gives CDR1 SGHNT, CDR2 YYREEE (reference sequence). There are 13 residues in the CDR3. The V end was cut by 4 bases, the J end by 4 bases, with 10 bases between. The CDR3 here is CASSAERADTQYF. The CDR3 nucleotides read TGTGCCAGCAGCGCCGAGAGGGCAGATACGCAGTATTTT.

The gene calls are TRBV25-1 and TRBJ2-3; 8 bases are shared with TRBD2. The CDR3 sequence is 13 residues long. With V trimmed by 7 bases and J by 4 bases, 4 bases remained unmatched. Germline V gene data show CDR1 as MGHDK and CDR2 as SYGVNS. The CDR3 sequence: CASMAGGPDTQYF. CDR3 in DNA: TGTGCCAGCATGGCGGGGGGACCAGATACGCAGTATTTT.

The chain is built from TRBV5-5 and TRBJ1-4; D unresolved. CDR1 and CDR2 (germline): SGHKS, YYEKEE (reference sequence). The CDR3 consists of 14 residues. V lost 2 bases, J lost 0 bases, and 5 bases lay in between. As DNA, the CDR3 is TGTGCCAGCAGCTTAGCCTCAACTAATGAAAAACTGTTTTTT. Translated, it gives CASSLASTNEKLFF.

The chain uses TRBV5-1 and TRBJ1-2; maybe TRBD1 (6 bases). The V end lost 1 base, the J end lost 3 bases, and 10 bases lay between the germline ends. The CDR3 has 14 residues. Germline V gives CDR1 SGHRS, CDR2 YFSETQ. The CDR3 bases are TGCGCCAGCAGCTTGAAATCAGGGGACTATGGCTACACCTTC. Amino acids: CASSLKSGDYGYTF.

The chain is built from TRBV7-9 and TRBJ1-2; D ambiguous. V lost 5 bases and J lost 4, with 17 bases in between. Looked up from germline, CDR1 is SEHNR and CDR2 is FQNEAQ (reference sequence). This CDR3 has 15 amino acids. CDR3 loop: CASSPLLGGSYGYTF. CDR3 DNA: TGTGCCAGCAGCCCACTATTAGGCGGGTCCTATGGCTACACCTTC.

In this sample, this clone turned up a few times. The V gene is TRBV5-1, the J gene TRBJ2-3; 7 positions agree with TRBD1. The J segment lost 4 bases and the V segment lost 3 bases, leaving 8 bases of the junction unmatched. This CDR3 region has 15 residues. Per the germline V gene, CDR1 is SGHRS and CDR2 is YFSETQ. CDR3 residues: CASSYPGGSSDTQYF. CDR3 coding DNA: TGCGCCAGCAGCTACCCAGGGGGATCATCAGATACGCAGTATTTT.

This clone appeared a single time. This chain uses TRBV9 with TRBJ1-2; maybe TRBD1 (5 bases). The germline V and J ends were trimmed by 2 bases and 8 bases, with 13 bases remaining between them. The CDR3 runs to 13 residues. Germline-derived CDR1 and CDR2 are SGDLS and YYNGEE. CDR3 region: CASSVGQGEGYTF. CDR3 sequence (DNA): TGTGCCAGCAGCGTGGGGCAGGGTGAGGGCTACACCTTC.

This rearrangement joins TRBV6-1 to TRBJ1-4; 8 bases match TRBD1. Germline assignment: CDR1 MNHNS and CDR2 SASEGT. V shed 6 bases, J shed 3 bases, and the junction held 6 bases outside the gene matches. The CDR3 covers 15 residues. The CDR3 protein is CASRTQGAPNEKLFF. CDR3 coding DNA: TGTGCCAGCAGGACCCAGGGGGCGCCTAATGAAAAACTGTTTTTT.

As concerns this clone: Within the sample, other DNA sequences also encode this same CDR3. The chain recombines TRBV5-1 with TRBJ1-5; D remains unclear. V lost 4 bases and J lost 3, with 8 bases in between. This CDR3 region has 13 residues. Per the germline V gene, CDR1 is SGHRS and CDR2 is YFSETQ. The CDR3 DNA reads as TGCGCCAGCAGCCCGGGTTACAATCAGCCCCAGCATTTT. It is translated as CASSPGYNQPQHF.

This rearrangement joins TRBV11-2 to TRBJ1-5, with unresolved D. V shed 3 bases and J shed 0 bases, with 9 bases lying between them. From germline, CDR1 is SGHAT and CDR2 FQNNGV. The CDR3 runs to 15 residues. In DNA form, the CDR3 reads TGTGCCAGCAGCTTGGGCAGCTATAGCAATCAGCCCCAGCATTTT. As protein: CASSLGSYSNQPQHF.

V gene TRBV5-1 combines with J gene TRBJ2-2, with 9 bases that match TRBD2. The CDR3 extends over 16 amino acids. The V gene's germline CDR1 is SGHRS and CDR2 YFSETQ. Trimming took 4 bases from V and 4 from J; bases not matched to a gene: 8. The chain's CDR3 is CASSPPGGGATGELFF. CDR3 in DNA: TGCGCCAGCAGCCCGCCCGGCGGGGGGGCCACCGGGGAGCTGTTTTTT.

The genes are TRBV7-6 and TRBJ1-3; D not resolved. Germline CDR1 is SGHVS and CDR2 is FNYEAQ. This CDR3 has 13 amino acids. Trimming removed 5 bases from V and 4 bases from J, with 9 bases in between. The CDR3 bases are TGTGCCAGCAGCGCCTACCAAGGAAACACCATATATTTT. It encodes CASSAYQGNTIYF. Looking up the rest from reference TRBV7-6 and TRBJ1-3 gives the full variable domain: GAGVSQSPRYKVTKRGQDVALRCDPISGHVSLYWYRQALGQGPEFLTYFNYEAQQDKSGLPNDRFSAERPEGSISTLTIQRTEQRDSAMYRCASSAYQGNTIYFGEGSWLTVV.

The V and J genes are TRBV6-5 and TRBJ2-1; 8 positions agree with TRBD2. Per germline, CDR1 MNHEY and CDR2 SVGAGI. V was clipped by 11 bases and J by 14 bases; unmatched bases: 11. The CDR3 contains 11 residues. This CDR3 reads CASRGGREEFF. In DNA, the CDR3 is TGTGCCTCCCGAGGGGGGCGGGAGGAGTTCTTC.

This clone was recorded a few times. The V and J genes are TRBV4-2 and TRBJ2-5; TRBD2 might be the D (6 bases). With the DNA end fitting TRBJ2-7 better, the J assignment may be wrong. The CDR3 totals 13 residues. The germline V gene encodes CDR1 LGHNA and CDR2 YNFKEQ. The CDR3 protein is CASSAGQDYEQYF. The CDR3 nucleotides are TGTGCCAGCAGCGCGGGGCAAGACTACGAGCAGTACTTC.

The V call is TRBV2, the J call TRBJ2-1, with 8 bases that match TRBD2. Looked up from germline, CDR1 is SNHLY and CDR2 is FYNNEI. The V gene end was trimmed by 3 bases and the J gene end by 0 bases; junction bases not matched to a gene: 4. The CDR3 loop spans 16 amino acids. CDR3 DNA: TGTGCCAGCAGTGAGAGTCGGGGGGGCTCCTACAATGAGCAGTTCTTC. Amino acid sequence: CASSESRGGSYNEQFF.

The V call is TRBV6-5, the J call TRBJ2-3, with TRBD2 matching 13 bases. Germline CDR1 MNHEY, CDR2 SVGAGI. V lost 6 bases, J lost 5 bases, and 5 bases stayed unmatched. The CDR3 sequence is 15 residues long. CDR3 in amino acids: CASRELAGGQDTQYF. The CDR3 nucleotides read TGTGCCAGCAGAGAACTAGCGGGGGGGCAAGATACGCAGTATTTT.

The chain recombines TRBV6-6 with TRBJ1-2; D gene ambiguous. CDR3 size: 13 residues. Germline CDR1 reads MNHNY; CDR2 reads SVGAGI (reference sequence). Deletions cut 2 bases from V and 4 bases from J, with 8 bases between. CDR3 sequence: CASSYADIYGYTF. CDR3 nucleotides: TGTGCCAGCAGTTACGCAGATATCTATGGCTACACCTTC.

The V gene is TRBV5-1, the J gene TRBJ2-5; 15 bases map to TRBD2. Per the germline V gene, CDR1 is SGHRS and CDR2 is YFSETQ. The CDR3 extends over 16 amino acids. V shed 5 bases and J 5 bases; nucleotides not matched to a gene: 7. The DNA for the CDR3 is TGCGCCAGCAGACGGACTAGCGGGGGGGCCGGTGAGACCCAGTACTTC. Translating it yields CASRRTSGGAGETQYF.

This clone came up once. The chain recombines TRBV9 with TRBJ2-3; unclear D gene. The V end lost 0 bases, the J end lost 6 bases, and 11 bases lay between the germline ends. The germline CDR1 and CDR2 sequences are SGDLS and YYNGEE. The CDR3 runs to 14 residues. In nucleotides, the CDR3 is TGTGCCAGCAGCGTAGTAGCTTTCGGCGATACGCAGTATTTT. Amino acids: CASSVVAFGDTQYF.

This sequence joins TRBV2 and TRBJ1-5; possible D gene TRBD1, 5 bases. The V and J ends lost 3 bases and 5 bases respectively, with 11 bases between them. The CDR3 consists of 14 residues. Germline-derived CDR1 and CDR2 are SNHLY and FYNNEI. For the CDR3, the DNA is TGTGCCAGCAGTGATAGACAGAGAGATCAGCCCCAGCATTTT. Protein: CASSDRQRDQPQHF.

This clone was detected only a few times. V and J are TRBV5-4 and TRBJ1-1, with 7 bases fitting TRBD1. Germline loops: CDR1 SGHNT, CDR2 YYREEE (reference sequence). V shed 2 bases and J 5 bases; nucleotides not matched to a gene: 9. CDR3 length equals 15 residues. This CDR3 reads CASSLRGGAPTEAFF. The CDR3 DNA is TGTGCCAGCAGCTTAAGAGGGGGCGCCCCTACTGAAGCTTTCTTT.

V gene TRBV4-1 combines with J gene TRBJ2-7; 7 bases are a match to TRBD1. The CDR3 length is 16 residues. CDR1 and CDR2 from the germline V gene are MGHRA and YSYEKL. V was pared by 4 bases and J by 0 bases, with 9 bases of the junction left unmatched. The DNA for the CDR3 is TGCGCCAGCAGCCCAGAGACAGGGATAGACTCCTACGAGCAGTACTTC. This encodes CASSPETGIDSYEQYF.

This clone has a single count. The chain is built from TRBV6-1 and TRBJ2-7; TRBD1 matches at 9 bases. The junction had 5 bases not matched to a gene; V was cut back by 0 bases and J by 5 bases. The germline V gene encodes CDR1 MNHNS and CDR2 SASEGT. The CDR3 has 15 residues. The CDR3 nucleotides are TGTGCCAGCAGTGAAGCTTTAGGGACAGGGAACGAGCAGTACTTC. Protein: CASSEALGTGNEQYF.

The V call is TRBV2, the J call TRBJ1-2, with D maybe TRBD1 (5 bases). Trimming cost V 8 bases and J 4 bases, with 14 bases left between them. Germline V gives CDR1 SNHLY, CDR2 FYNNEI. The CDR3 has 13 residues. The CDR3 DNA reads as TGTGCCAGCGGGTCGGGGGAATTCTATGGCTACACCTTC. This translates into CASGSGEFYGYTF.

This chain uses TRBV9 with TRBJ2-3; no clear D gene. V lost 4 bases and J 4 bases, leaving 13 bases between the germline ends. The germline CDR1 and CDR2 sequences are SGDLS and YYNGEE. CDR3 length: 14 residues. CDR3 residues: CASSRAPPPDTQYF. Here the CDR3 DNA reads TGTGCCAGCAGCCGAGCTCCGCCGCCAGATACGCAGTATTTT.

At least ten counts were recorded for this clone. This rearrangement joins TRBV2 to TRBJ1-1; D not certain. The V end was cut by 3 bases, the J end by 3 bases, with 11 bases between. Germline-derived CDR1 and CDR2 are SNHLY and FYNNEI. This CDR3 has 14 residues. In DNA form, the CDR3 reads TGTGCCAGCAGTGATAGACTAAGGGACACTGAAGCTTTCTTT. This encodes CASSDRLRDTEAFF. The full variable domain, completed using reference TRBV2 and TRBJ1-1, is EPEVTQTPSHQVTQMGQEVILRCVPISNHLYFYWYRQILGQKVEFLVSFYNNEISEKSEIFDDQFSVERPDGSNFTLKIRSTKLEDSAMYFCASSDRLRDTEAFFGQGTRLTVV.

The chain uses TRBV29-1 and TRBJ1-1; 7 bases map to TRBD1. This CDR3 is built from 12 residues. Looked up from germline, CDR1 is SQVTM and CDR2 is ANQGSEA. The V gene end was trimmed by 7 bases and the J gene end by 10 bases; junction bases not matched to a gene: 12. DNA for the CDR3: TGCAGCGCGAGACAGGGCCTGGCGGGAGCTTTCTTT. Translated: CSARQGLAGAFF.